A selection of T cell receptor beta chains follows, all from one sample in a study of identical twins. TCRdb ran MiXCR on the 5' RACE reads and lists one entry per CDR3 protein. The sample lists about 690,000 distinct CDR3 sequences, less than 7% occurring once. The specimen sequenced was naive T cells sorted from blood. The receptor set was obtained from a man aged 18 to 30 in good health. The CDR3 runs from the conserved cysteine through the conserved F or W. A D gene is named only where the DNA matches it firmly. Clone sizes are given selectively: once, few, many, or a class where the clone is expanded.

>.|TRBV29-1|TRBD1|TRBJ2-2|13
TGCAGCGGTGCAGGGGGCAGGACCGGGGAGCTGTTTTTT
CSGAGGRTGELFF
>many|TRBV6-1|TRBD2|TRBJ2-4|15
TGTGCCAGCAACGGACTAGCGGGAGCCAAAAACATTCAGTACTTC
CASNGLAGAKNIQYF
>.|TRBV20-1|TRBD1|TRBJ2-7|15
TGCAGTGCTAGAGAAGGGGGCGGACGCTCCTACGAGCAGTACTTC
CSAREGGGRSYEQYF
>.|TRBV7-2|TRBD2|TRBJ2-1|17
TGTGCCAGCAGCTTCAGGACCGGGACTAGGGAGGGGTATGAGCAGTTCTTC
CASSFRTGTREGYEQFF
>few|TRBV11-2|.|TRBJ2-4|18
TGTGCCAGCAGCCCAAGGGGAGGAGAGCGGATAGCCAAAAACATTCAGTACTTC
CASSPRGGERIAKNIQYF
>few|TRBV29-1|.|TRBJ2-2|13
TGCAGCGTTTCCATGCTAGTCACCGGGGAGCTGTTTTTT
CSVSMLVTGELFF
>few|TRBV6-1|TRBD2|TRBJ2-5|18
TGTGCCAGCAGTGAATCCTTCGGCGGACACGGCGGGGGAGAGACCCAGTACTTC
CASSESFGGHGGGETQYF
>few|TRBV20-1|.|TRBJ2-5|13
TGCAGTGCGTTGCCCCCGACCCAAGAGACCCAGTACTTC
CSALPPTQETQYF
>few|TRBV5-1|TRBD1|TRBJ1-1|16
TGCGCCAGCAGCTTGGGGACAGGAGGCTTGGGCACTGAAGCTTTCTTT
CASSLGTGGLGTEAFF
>many|TRBV29-1|TRBD2|TRBJ2-7|13
TGCAGCGCCGCTGGGACTATAACCTACGAGCAGTACTTC
CSAAGTITYEQYF
>.|TRBV19|.|TRBJ1-1|14
TGTGCCAGTAGCACCGGGACCGGAACGACTGAAGCTTTCTTT
CASSTGTGTTEAFF
>many|TRBV6-5|.|TRBJ2-7|17
TGTGCCAGCAGTTACACAAATTTCCGGGACACGTCCTACGAGCAGTACTTC
CASSYTNFRDTSYEQYF
>many|TRBV7-2|.|TRBJ2-5|15
TGTGCCAGCAGCTTGGAAGGACCATTGAGGGAGACCCAGTACTTC
CASSLEGPLRETQYF
>.|TRBV18|.|TRBJ2-5|14
TGTGCCAGCTCACCATATCAGGGCGGAGAGACCCAGTACTTC
CASSPYQGGETQYF
>many|TRBV11-2|.|TRBJ2-5|13
TGTGCCAGCAGCTTAACAGGTTTGGAGACCCAGTACTTC
CASSLTGLETQYF
>many|TRBV6-1|TRBD2|TRBJ2-3|16
TGTGCCAGCAGTACGACTAGCGGGAGTCCCACAGATACGCAGTATTTT
CASSTTSGSPTDTQYF
>many|TRBV29-1|TRBD1|TRBJ1-2|8
TGCAGCGTAACAGGGGACACCTTC
CSVTGDTF
>many|TRBV29-1|TRBD2|TRBJ2-1|13
TGCAGCGTTGGGGTAGCGGGAGAGGGCGAGCAGTTCTTC
CSVGVAGEGEQFF
>few|TRBV20-1|TRBD2|TRBJ2-1|13
TGCAGTGCTTCCTCGGACGCTAGCGGGGGGGAGTTCTTC
CSASSDASGGEFF
>.|TRBV20-1|.|TRBJ1-3|13
TGCAGTGCTAGCCCTCTTTCTGGAAACACCATATATTTT
CSASPLSGNTIYF
>few|TRBV29-1|.|TRBJ1-2|12
TGCAGCGTTGTGTGGCAGAACTATGGCTACACCTTC
CSVVWQNYGYTF
>few|TRBV12-3/TRBV12-4|.|TRBJ1-3|17
TGTGCCAGCAGTTTAGGTGGCGGGGGGACCCTTGGAGACACCATATATTTT
CASSLGGGGTLGDTIYF
>few|TRBV24-1|TRBD2|TRBJ2-2|16
TGTGCCACCAGTGAATCTCTAGCGGGATACACCGGGGAGCTGTTTTTT
CATSESLAGYTGELFF
>.|TRBV28|.|TRBJ2-5|15
TGTGCCAGCAGCCGGAGGGGGGGTGCGCGAGAGACCCAGTACTTC
CASSRRGGARETQYF
>many|TRBV20-1|.|TRBJ2-7|13
TGCAGTGCTAGTCCCGGGCCTTACTACGAGCAGTACTTC
CSASPGPYYEQYF
>many|TRBV5-1|.|TRBJ1-1|14
TGCGCCAGCAGCGGATTACAGGGGAACACTGAAGCTTTCTTT
CASSGLQGNTEAFF
>.|TRBV20-1|.|TRBJ1-5|13
TGCAGTGCATGGAGTTATAGCAATCAGCCCCAGCATTTT
CSAWSYSNQPQHF
>many|TRBV4-2|.|TRBJ2-7|17
TGTGCCAGCAGCCAAGATAGTGGCGGCCACAGCTCCTACGAGCAGTACTTC
CASSQDSGGHSSYEQYF
>few|TRBV3-1|.|TRBJ2-1|13
TGTGCCAGCAGCCAAGATCGTGCCTCGGGGCAGTTCTTC
CASSQDRASGQFF
>many|TRBV5-1|.|TRBJ2-1|15
TGCGCCAACCGGCCGGCGTTGGCCGAAGTCCATGAGCAGTTCTTC
CANRPALAEVHEQFF
>many|TRBV6-2/TRBV6-3|.|TRBJ2-7|14
TGTGCCAGCACCTCAAACCGCCTGGGTCACGAGCAGTACTTC
CASTSNRLGHEQYF
>few|TRBV7-2|.|TRBJ1-1|16
TGTGCCAGCAGCTTGGGGGGGGGCAGGGTAGGGACTGAAGCTTTCTTT
CASSLGGGRVGTEAFF
>few|TRBV7-8|.|TRBJ1-1|14
TGTGCCAGCAGCTTAGCGAGAGGGAAAACTGAAGCTTTCTTT
CASSLARGKTEAFF
>many|TRBV4-3|.|TRBJ2-7|14
TGCGCCAGCAGCCAAGATATCGTCCTCTACGAGCAGTACTTC
CASSQDIVLYEQYF
>many|TRBV27|TRBD1|TRBJ2-3|15
TGTGCCAGCACCTACACAGGGGACAGCACAGATACGCAGTATTTT
CASTYTGDSTDTQYF
>many|TRBV27|.|TRBJ2-2|14
TGTGCCAGCAGTTTAGGTCTAGCAGGCGGGGAGCTGTTTTTT
CASSLGLAGGELFF
>few|TRBV6-1|.|TRBJ1-6|16
TGTGCCAGCAGTGAAGCGGGTGGAGGGGTTCATTCACCCCTCCACTTT
CASSEAGGGVHSPLHF
>many|TRBV20-1|.|TRBJ2-1|14
TGCAGTGCTGGTCTGGGAAGTATCTACAATGAGCAGTTCTTC
CSAGLGSIYNEQFF
>few|TRBV20-1|.|TRBJ1-2|13
TGCAGTGCCAGGGGCGGACAACCCTATGGCTACACCTTC
CSARGGQPYGYTF
>many|TRBV20-1|.|TRBJ2-7|12
TGCAGTGCTAGGTCCCGTTCCTACGAGCAGTACTTC
CSARSRSYEQYF
>.|TRBV9|.|TRBJ1-6|14
TGTGCCAGCAGCGTAGCAGGGGTGAATTCACCCCTCCACTTT
CASSVAGVNSPLHF
>many|TRBV6-5|.|TRBJ1-1|14
TGTGCCAGCAGTTACGGGGCCTTGAACACTGAAGCTTTCTTT
CASSYGALNTEAFF
>few|TRBV7-8|TRBD1|TRBJ1-2|15
TGTGCCAGCAGCTTAGCAGGGACAGGGGCCTCTGGCTACACCTTC
CASSLAGTGASGYTF
>few|TRBV28|TRBD2|TRBJ2-3|18
TGTGCCAGCAGTAACGTACCCGGGACTAGCGGAACCACAGATACGCAGTATTTT
CASSNVPGTSGTTDTQYF
>many|TRBV4-1|.|TRBJ2-2|17
TGCGCCAGCAGCCGGGAACGGGGGATAACGAACACCGGGGAGCTGTTTTTT
CASSRERGITNTGELFF
>many|TRBV20-1|.|TRBJ2-5|13
TGCAGTGCTATTAAGACAGTACAAGAGACCCAGTACTTC
CSAIKTVQETQYF
>many|TRBV27|.|TRBJ2-3|15
TGTGCCAGCAGTTTATCGATGACACACACAGATACGCAGTATTTT
CASSLSMTHTDTQYF